The present T cell receptor beta chain was sequenced within a study of technical replicates of blood from several donors. The protocol was immunoSEQ multiplex PCR, while the TCRdb copy is restricted to in-frame clones and leaves out a portion. The repertoire includes some 48,000 clones, around 96% of them detected once, and 0.35% to 0.5% sits in the top ten. Only a few counts were recorded for this clone. The CDR3 has 12 residues. CDR1 is LNHDA, CDR2 SQIVND, per germline (reference sequence). Trimming cost V 5 bases and J 7 bases, with 11 bases left between them. This clonotype was obtained from a human donor in good health. The specimen was T cells isolated from PBMCs. The chain uses TRBV19 and TRBJ1-1; no reliable D call. This CDR3 reads CASSPPTGEAFF. CDR3 sequence (DNA): TGTGCCAGTAGTCCCCCTACCGGTGAAGCTTTCTTT. The complete variable domain, with remaining parts taken from reference TRBV19 and TRBJ1-1, reads DGGITQSPKYLFRKEGQNVTLSCEQNLNHDAMYWYRQDPGQGLRLIYYSQIVNDFQKGDIAEGYSVSREKKESFPLTVTSAQKNPTAFYLCASSPPTGEAFFGQGTRLTVV.